The rows below give T cell receptor beta chains drawn from one sample of a study of T cell responses to AZD1222 COVID-19 vaccine. Profiling relied on immunoSEQ multiplex PCR, and the TCRdb table lists in-frame clones only, not all of them. The top ten clones hold 2.5% to 3.5% of a sample with around 130,000 clones, around 87% of them seen once. The input for sequencing was peripheral blood, taken 28 days after the second AZD1222 dose. These receptors were collected from an adult who received the AZD1222 COVID-19 vaccine. CDR3s include the opening cysteine and the closing phenylalanine or tryptophan. D genes are given only for firm matches. Only part of the rows carry a size: once, few, many, or a class if the clone is expanded.

J gene: TRBJ1-1
clone size: -
D gene: TRBD1
V gene: TRBV4-3
CDR3 DNA: TGCGCCAGCAGCCAAGAAGTCGGACAGGCGACTGAAGCTTTCTTT
CDR3 protein: CASSQEVGQATEAFF

J gene: TRBJ1-5
clone size: -
D gene: -
V gene: TRBV19
CDR3 DNA: TGTGCCAGTAGTATTGGCGGCAGCCTCAATCAGCCCCAGCATTTT
CDR3 protein: CASSIGGSLNQPQHF

J gene: TRBJ2-3
clone size: -
D gene: -
V gene: TRBV2
CDR3 DNA: TGTGCCAGCAGTGATTATACGCAGTATTTT
CDR3 protein: CASSDYTQYF

J gene: TRBJ2-2
clone size: once
D gene: -
V gene: TRBV7-7
CDR3 DNA: TGTGCTAGCAGCGCAAGCTCGAACACCGGGGAGCTGTTTTTT
CDR3 protein: CASSASSNTGELFF

J gene: TRBJ1-5
clone size: -
D gene: -
V gene: TRBV28
CDR3 DNA: TGTGCCAGCAGCCCGACAGGTTCGGCCAATCAGCCCCAGCATTTT
CDR3 protein: CASSPTGSANQPQHF

J gene: TRBJ2-1
clone size: -
D gene: -
V gene: TRBV4-3
CDR3 DNA: TGCGCCAGCAGCCAAGTGTGGGGCAGGGGGGTTAACTACAATGAGCAGTTCTTC
CDR3 protein: CASSQVWGRGVNYNEQFF

J gene: TRBJ2-7
clone size: -
D gene: TRBD2
V gene: TRBV6-1
CDR3 DNA: TGTGCCAGCAGTGCCCGGAGGAGCGGGGGAGCCTACGAGCAGTACTTC
CDR3 protein: CASSARRSGGAYEQYF

J gene: TRBJ2-4
clone size: -
D gene: -
V gene: TRBV12-3/TRBV12-4
CDR3 DNA: TGTGCCAGCAGTTTAGCGCTGGGGATTCAGTACTTC
CDR3 protein: CASSLALGIQYF

J gene: TRBJ2-5
clone size: -
D gene: -
V gene: TRBV3-1/TRBV3-2
CDR3 DNA: TGTGCCAGCAGCCAACTACACTCACCCGAAACCCAGTACTTC
CDR3 protein: CASSQLHSPETQYF

J gene: TRBJ2-1
clone size: -
D gene: -
V gene: TRBV3-1/TRBV3-2
CDR3 DNA: TGTGCCAGCAGCCAAGATTACAGGTACAATGAGCAGTTCTTC
CDR3 protein: CASSQDYRYNEQFF

J gene: TRBJ1-3
clone size: -
D gene: TRBD1
V gene: TRBV5-1
CDR3 DNA: TGCGCCAGCAGCTTGGACGCAGGGGGCTCTGGAAACACCATATATTTT
CDR3 protein: CASSLDAGGSGNTIYF

J gene: TRBJ1-5
clone size: -
D gene: TRBD1
V gene: TRBV19
CDR3 DNA: TGTGCCAGTAAAACCTCGACAGGGTATCAGCCCCAGCATTTT
CDR3 protein: CASKTSTGYQPQHF

J gene: TRBJ2-2
clone size: -
D gene: -
V gene: TRBV5-1
CDR3 DNA: TGCGCCAGCAGCTTGCTCACTACAGCGAACACCGGGGAGCTGTTTTTT
CDR3 protein: CASSLLTTANTGELFF

J gene: TRBJ1-6
clone size: -
D gene: -
V gene: TRBV7-8
CDR3 DNA: TGTGCCAGCAGCTTAGCAGGCGGACCTAGAGCCCTCCACTTT
CDR3 protein: CASSLAGGPRALHF

J gene: TRBJ2-3
clone size: -
D gene: TRBD2
V gene: TRBV10-3
CDR3 DNA: TGTGCCATCAGTCCCACTAGCGGGGGGGTCACTAGCACAGATACGCAGTATTTT
CDR3 protein: CAISPTSGGVTSTDTQYF

J gene: TRBJ2-5
clone size: -
D gene: -
V gene: TRBV9
CDR3 DNA: TGTGCCAGCAGCGTAGCCGGGACGAGGCCCCAGTACTTC
CDR3 protein: CASSVAGTRPQYF

J gene: TRBJ2-1
clone size: -
D gene: TRBD2
V gene: TRBV7-8
CDR3 DNA: TGTGCCAGCAGCTCTTCCGGGACTAGCGGGAATGAGCAGTTCTTC
CDR3 protein: CASSSSGTSGNEQFF

J gene: TRBJ1-5
clone size: -
D gene: -
V gene: TRBV30
CDR3 DNA: TGTGCCTGGAGTGTGGTTGGGGCCCACGGTCAGCCCCAGCATTTT
CDR3 protein: CAWSVVGAHGQPQHF

J gene: TRBJ2-1
clone size: -
D gene: TRBD2
V gene: TRBV7-2
CDR3 DNA: TGTGCCAGCAGCTTAGGGGGGGGTAGCGTTTCTCCCTACAATGAGCAGTTCTTC
CDR3 protein: CASSLGGGSVSPYNEQFF

J gene: TRBJ1-5
clone size: -
D gene: -
V gene: TRBV6-2/TRBV6-3
CDR3 DNA: TGTGCCAGCAGTTACGAGAGCAATCAGCCCCAGCATTTT
CDR3 protein: CASSYESNQPQHF

J gene: TRBJ1-6
clone size: -
D gene: TRBD1
V gene: TRBV5-4
CDR3 DNA: TGTGCCAGCAGCCCATCCGACAGGGGTAATTCACCCCTCCACTTT
CDR3 protein: CASSPSDRGNSPLHF

J gene: TRBJ1-1
clone size: -
D gene: -
V gene: TRBV9
CDR3 DNA: TGTGCCAGCACCAAGACATTCGGGGCGAACACTGAAGCTTTCTTT
CDR3 protein: CASTKTFGANTEAFF

J gene: TRBJ2-7
clone size: -
D gene: -
V gene: TRBV10-3
CDR3 DNA: TGTGCCACCCCACCTCGGAGGGGGGGTAGATACGAGCAGTACTTC
CDR3 protein: CATPPRRGGRYEQYF

J gene: TRBJ2-2
clone size: -
D gene: -
V gene: TRBV11-1
CDR3 DNA: TGTGCCAGCAGCCCAGCGGGGAACACCGGGGAGCTGTTTTTT
CDR3 protein: CASSPAGNTGELFF

J gene: TRBJ1-5
clone size: -
D gene: -
V gene: TRBV6-2/TRBV6-3
CDR3 DNA: TGTGCCAGCAGTTACTTAGGAGTAAATCAGCCCCAGCATTTT
CDR3 protein: CASSYLGVNQPQHF

J gene: TRBJ1-3
clone size: -
D gene: -
V gene: TRBV6-1
CDR3 DNA: TGTGCCAGCAGTGAATTGGGTCTAAGGGGAAACACCATATATTTT
CDR3 protein: CASSELGLRGNTIYF

J gene: TRBJ1-6
clone size: -
D gene: -
V gene: TRBV11-2
CDR3 DNA: TGTGCCAGCAGCACCGACCCGGGTGGGTCACCCCTCCACTTT
CDR3 protein: CASSTDPGGSPLHF

J gene: TRBJ1-1
clone size: -
D gene: TRBD1
V gene: TRBV4-3
CDR3 DNA: TGCGCCAGCAGCCAAGCGACAGGGCGATACACTGAAGCTTTCTTT
CDR3 protein: CASSQATGRYTEAFF

J gene: TRBJ2-6
clone size: -
D gene: TRBD2
V gene: TRBV5-5
CDR3 DNA: TGTGCCAGCAGCCCTAGCGGGAGAAGCTCTGGGGCCAACGTCCTGACTTTC
CDR3 protein: CASSPSGRSSGANVLTF

J gene: TRBJ1-3
clone size: -
D gene: -
V gene: TRBV7-2
CDR3 DNA: TGTGCCAGCAGCAAGTGGGGAAACACCATATATTTT
CDR3 protein: CASSKWGNTIYF

J gene: TRBJ2-7
clone size: -
D gene: TRBD1
V gene: TRBV28
CDR3 DNA: TGTGCCAGCAGGGGACAGGGGCTCGCCTACGAGCAGTACTTC
CDR3 protein: CASRGQGLAYEQYF